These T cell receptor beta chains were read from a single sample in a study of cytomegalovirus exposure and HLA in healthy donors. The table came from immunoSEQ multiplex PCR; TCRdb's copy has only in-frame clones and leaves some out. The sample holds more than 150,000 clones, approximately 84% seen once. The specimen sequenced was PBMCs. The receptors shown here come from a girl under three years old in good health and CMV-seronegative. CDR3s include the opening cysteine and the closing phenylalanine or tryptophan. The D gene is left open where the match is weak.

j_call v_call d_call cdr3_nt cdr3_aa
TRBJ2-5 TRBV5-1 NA TGCGCCAGCAGCTTGGAGCGGAAAGAGACCCAGTACTTC CASSLERKETQYF
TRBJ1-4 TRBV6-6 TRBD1 TGTGCCAGCGGTCGACAGGGTATTTTTGAAAAACTGTTTTTT CASGRQGIFEKLFF
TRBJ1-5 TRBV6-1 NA TGTGCCAGCAGTGAAGGCAGGTTTGTCAATCAGCCCCAGCATTTT CASSEGRFVNQPQHF
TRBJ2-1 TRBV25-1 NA TGTGCCAGCAGTGGGACAGTCTCCTACAATGAGCAGTTCTTC CASSGTVSYNEQFF
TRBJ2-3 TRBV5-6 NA TGTGCCAGCAGCCCAGAACCCGGGTCCAGAGGCACAGATACGCAGTATTTT CASSPEPGSRGTDTQYF
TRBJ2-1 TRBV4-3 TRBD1 TGCGCCAGCAGCGACAGGGGGCTTAACAATGAGCAGTTCTTC CASSDRGLNNEQFF
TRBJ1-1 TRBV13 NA TGTGCCAGCAGCATCCTAGGACAGAACACTGAAGCTTTCTTT CASSILGQNTEAFF
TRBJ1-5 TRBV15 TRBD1 TGTGCCACCGCTCAGGGGGCACGGGGTCAGCCCCAGCATTTT CATAQGARGQPQHF
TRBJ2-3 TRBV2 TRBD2 TGTGCCGGGGTAGCGGGGGGTCCCACAGATACGCAGTATTTT CAGVAGGPTDTQYF
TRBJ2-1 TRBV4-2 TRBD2 TGTGCCAGCAGCCAAGACGCTAGCGGGAGAGGATATGAGCAGTTCTTC CASSQDASGRGYEQFF
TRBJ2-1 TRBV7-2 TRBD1 TGTGCCAGCAGCTTAGGGACAGGGGTCAATGAGCAGTTCTTC CASSLGTGVNEQFF
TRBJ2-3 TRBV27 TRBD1 TGTGCCAGCAGTATAACAGGGGTTTGGGGCACAGATACGCAGTATTTT CASSITGVWGTDTQYF
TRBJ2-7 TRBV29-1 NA TGCAGCGTTCACGGACATTCCGAGCAGTACTTC CSVHGHSEQYF
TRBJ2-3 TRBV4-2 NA TGTGCCAGCAGCCTCATGGACTGGGGGGAGACAGATACGCAGTATTTT CASSLMDWGETDTQYF
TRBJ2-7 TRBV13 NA TGTGCCAGCAGCTTAGTCTCGCGGCTAACCTACGAGCAGTACTTC CASSLVSRLTYEQYF
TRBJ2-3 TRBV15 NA TGTGCCACCAGCAGAGTAGTTCTAGATACGCAGTATTTT CATSRVVLDTQYF
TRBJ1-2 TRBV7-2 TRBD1 TGTGCCAGCAGCTTAGGGACAGGCTATGGCTACACCTTC CASSLGTGYGYTF
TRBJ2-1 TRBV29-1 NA TGCAGCGTCCGCCCCGGACTGAGCGAACACAATGAGCAGTTCTTC CSVRPGLSEHNEQFF